A single sample is the source of the 24 T cell receptor beta chains below, sequenced in a study of cytomegalovirus exposure and HLA in healthy donors (dated 2017 in TCRdb). The library came from the immunoSEQ multiplex PCR assay. For the multiplex PCR, a mixture combining 60 forward primers for TCR Vbeta segments and 13 reverse primers for TCR Jbeta segments was used. TCRdb provides this immuneACCESS table in a form limited to in-frame rearrangements. Some clones are lacking; in checked studies, under half of them reflect an unresolved V gene, and why the rest are absent is not known. This sample gives over 100,000 clones in total; approximately 87% of them show up just once. 1.5% of the sample is taken by the ten largest. Sequencing was done on a sample of PBMCs. The receptor source for this set is a man aged 35 to 55 in good health and CMV-seronegative.

This clone was observed a handful of times. The chain combines TRBV7-6 with TRBJ2-5; D is possibly TRBD2 (6 bases). This CDR3 region has 15 residues. The V end was cut by 0 bases, the J end by 3 bases, with 11 bases between. The germline V gene encodes CDR1 SGHVS and CDR2 FNYEAQ. The CDR3 bases are TGTGCCAGCAGCTTAGCAGTACTAGCTGAAGAGACCCAGTACTTC. Translation: CASSLAVLAEETQYF. The full variable domain, its missing parts supplied by reference TRBV7-6 and TRBJ2-5, is GAGVSQSPRYKVTKRGQDVALRCDPISGHVSLYWYRQALGQGPEFLTYFNYEAQQDKSGLPNDRFSAERPEGSISTLTIQRTEQRDSAMYRCASSLAVLAEETQYFGPGTRLLVL.

The gene calls are TRBV7-3 and TRBJ2-5, with 10 bases lining up with TRBD2. Germline V CDR1 and CDR2: SGHTA, FQGTGA. This CDR3 region has 17 residues. V shed 5 bases and J 5 bases; nucleotides not matched to a gene: 14. The CDR3 spells CASSPHHSGGATETQYF. For the CDR3, the DNA is TGTGCCAGCAGCCCCCACCACAGCGGGGGGGCCACGGAGACCCAGTACTTC.

The chain recombines TRBV7-9 with TRBJ2-3; 8 nucleotides match TRBD2. This CDR3 has 15 amino acids. Per the germline V gene, CDR1 is SEHNR and CDR2 is FQNEAQ (reference sequence). Trimming took 3 bases from V and 6 from J; bases not matched to a gene: 8. The CDR3 spells CASSFSGLGVDTQYF. The CDR3 bases are TGTGCCAGCAGCTTCTCGGGACTAGGAGTGGATACGCAGTATTTT.

The rearrangement uses TRBV29-1 and TRBJ2-5; the match to TRBD2 covers 7 bases. In germline, CDR1 is SQVTM, CDR2 ANQGSEA. The ends lost 4 bases at V and 5 bases at J; junction bases unmatched: 7. The CDR3 has 13 residues. Written as DNA, the CDR3 is TGCAGCGTTGCCGCTGCGGGAGTGGAGACCCAGTACTTC. Translation gives CSVAAAGVETQYF.

The genes are TRBV2 and TRBJ2-1, with D tentatively TRBD1 (6 bases). Germline CDR1 SNHLY, CDR2 FYNNEI. Between the trimmed V and J ends, which lost 6 bases and 5 bases, there was a span of 11 bases. This CDR3 is 13 amino acids long. CDR3 DNA sequence: TGTGCCAGCAGCCTGGACAGCAACAATGAGCAGTTCTTC. This codes for CASSLDSNNEQFF.

The chain employs TRBV7-6 and TRBJ2-1; TRBD2 matches at 13 bases. The CDR3 loop spans 19 amino acids. The V gene's germline CDR1 is SGHVS and CDR2 FNYEAQ. Losses at the gene ends were 4 bases for V and 3 bases for J; bases not matched to a gene: 12. This CDR3 is CASSSRTSGSDRFYNEQFF. The CDR3 nucleotides read TGTGCCAGCAGCTCACGGACTAGCGGGAGCGATAGGTTCTACAATGAGCAGTTCTTC.

This clone was counted a few times. This chain connects TRBV7-2 to TRBJ2-7, with 8 bases matching TRBD1. Germline V CDR1 and CDR2: SGHTA, FQGNSA. V was pared by 2 bases and J by 0 bases, with 3 bases of the junction left unmatched. This CDR3 contains 15 residues. The CDR3 DNA reads as TGTGCCAGCAGCTTAATAACAGGGGGCTCCTACGAGCAGTACTTC. Protein product: CASSLITGGSYEQYF.

The chain employs TRBV28 and TRBJ1-1; no clear D. The CDR3 has 14 residues. Trimming removed 1 base at V and 1 base at J, with 7 bases between. Per the germline V gene, CDR1 is MDHEN and CDR2 is SYDVKM. CDR3 nucleotides: TGTGCCAGCAGTTTATTGGCAGGGAACACTGAAGCTTTCTTT. This translates into CASSLLAGNTEAFF. The variable domain in full, completed from reference TRBV28 and TRBJ1-1, reads DVKVTQSSRYLVKRTGEKVFLECVQDMDHENMFWYRQDPGLGLRLIYFSYDVKMKEKGDIPEGYSVSREKKERFSLILESASTNQTSMYLCASSLLAGNTEAFFGQGTRLTVV.

In its sample, this clone was seen once. The chain employs TRBV6-4 and TRBJ2-1; D gene uncertain. Germline-derived CDR1 and CDR2 are MRHNA and SNTAGT. This CDR3 region has 13 residues. With 6 bases removed from V and 2 bases from J, the gap between germline ends came to 8 bases. This chain's CDR3 is CASSLDTYNEQFF. The CDR3 DNA is TGTGCCAGCAGCCTTGACACCTACAATGAGCAGTTCTTC.

The chain links TRBV27 to TRBJ2-1, with 7 bases fitting TRBD2. V lost 10 bases to trimming and J lost 6 bases; unmatched junction nucleotides: 6. The V gene's germline CDR1 is MNHEY and CDR2 SMNVEV (reference sequence). The CDR3 length is 12 residues. The CDR3 region is CATSTSPNEQFF. DNA of the CDR3: TGTGCCACCTCGACTAGCCCCAATGAGCAGTTCTTC.

The V call is TRBV7-2, the J call TRBJ2-3; a weak D match, TRBD1 (5 bases). Looked up from germline, CDR1 is SGHTA and CDR2 is FQGNSA. V shed 1 base and J shed 4 bases, with 9 bases lying between them. CDR3 size: 14 residues. The CDR3 sequence: CASSLDWGPDTQYF. For the CDR3, the DNA is TGTGCCAGCAGCTTAGATTGGGGCCCAGATACGCAGTATTTT.

This clone was observed a handful of times. The V and J genes are TRBV6-1 and TRBJ2-7; possibly TRBD2 for D (6 bases). CDR1 and CDR2 from the germline V gene are MNHNS and SASEGT. CDR3 length: 14 residues. The ends were cut back, 8 bases at V and 2 bases at J, with 16 bases in the middle. CDR3 in DNA: TGTGCCAGCCGTCGGACGGGAGACGCCTACGAGCAGTACTTC. It is translated as CASRRTGDAYEQYF.

Worth noting for this clone: Other nucleotide sequences in the sample specify the same CDR3. In DNA, the CDR3 is TGTGCCAGCAGCTTAGACGGTCCAACAGATACGCAGTATTTT. It specifies CASSLDGPTDTQYF. The genes are TRBV7-2 and TRBJ2-3, with no clear D. The CDR3 totals 14 residues. Germline values: CDR1 SGHTA, CDR2 FQGNSA. Trimming shortened V by 1 base and J by 3 bases, and 8 bases separated the two germline ends.

The chain carries TRBV11-3 and TRBJ2-2; D is possibly TRBD2 (6 bases). The V end lost 5 bases, the J end lost 4 bases, and 14 bases lay between the germline ends. The CDR3 is 15 amino acids. Per the germline V gene, CDR1 is SGHNT and CDR2 is YENEEA. CDR3 nucleotide sequence: TGTGCCAGCAGCGGCGGGACGGCCGCCACCGGGGAGCTGTTTTTT. It is translated as CASSGGTAATGELFF.

This clone was seen only once. The chain has TRBV7-6 and TRBJ2-1; 8 bases align to TRBD2. Losses at the gene ends were 4 bases for V and 5 bases for J; bases not matched to a gene: 7. Germline CDR1 reads SGHVS; CDR2 reads FNYEAQ. The CDR3 consists of 15 residues. CDR3 sequence reads: CASSSGGAFHNEQFF. The CDR3 nucleotides are TGTGCCAGCAGCTCCGGGGGGGCTTTTCACAATGAGCAGTTCTTC.

This clone was counted a single time. The J gene is TRBJ1-2, the V gene TRBV28, with 9 bases aligning to TRBD1. CDR1 is MDHEN, CDR2 SYDVKM, per germline. The CDR3 extends over 13 amino acids. J gave up 8 bases and V 11 bases, and 12 bases lay outside the gene matches. As DNA, the CDR3 is TGTGCCTACAGGACAGGGGACCCTCGCGGCTACACCTTC. Amino acid sequence: CAYRTGDPRGYTF.

In DNA form, the CDR3 reads TGTGCCAGCAGCTTAGTTAGCTCCTACGAGCAGTACTTC. Amino acid sequence: CASSLVSSYEQYF. V usage is TRBV11-3 and J usage is TRBJ2-7; unclear D gene. The ends were cut back, 1 base at V and 0 bases at J, with 4 bases in the middle. CDR3 size: 13 residues. Germline V gives CDR1 SGHNT, CDR2 YENEEA.

This clone was detected once. The chain combines TRBV30 with TRBJ2-7, with 9 bases identical to TRBD2. V was clipped by 4 bases and J by 0 bases; unmatched bases: 4. Germline CDR1 and CDR2: GTSNPN and SVGIG (reference sequence). The CDR3 has 14 residues. CDR3: CAWISTSGSYEQYF. The DNA for the CDR3 is TGTGCCTGGATATCGACTAGCGGCTCCTACGAGCAGTACTTC.

V is TRBV19 and J is TRBJ1-6; 10 bases are a match to TRBD1. CDR1 and CDR2 from the germline V gene are LNHDA and SQIVND (reference sequence). The V segment lost 9 bases and the J segment 10 bases; nucleotides outside the gene matches: 6. This CDR3 is 13 amino acids long. CDR3 region: CASQTGGNSPLHF. CDR3 coding DNA: TGTGCCAGCCAGACAGGGGGCAACTCACCCCTCCACTTT.

The chain's CDR3 is CASSAFSGANVLTF. In nucleotides, the CDR3 is TGTGCCAGCAGTGCGTTCTCTGGGGCCAACGTCCTGACTTTC. The genes are TRBV2 and TRBJ2-6; D unclear. CDR1 is SNHLY and CDR2 is FYNNEI in the germline V gene. Trimming pared 4 bases from V and 0 bases from J, leaving 4 bases between. The CDR3 consists of 14 residues.

The chain uses TRBV30 and TRBJ2-1; 11 bases map to TRBD2. Germline V gene data show CDR1 as GTSNPN and CDR2 as SVGIG (reference sequence). The CDR3 sequence is 13 residues long. Trimming took 2 bases from V and 9 from J; bases not matched to a gene: 3. The CDR3 spells CAWSPTSGIEQFF. In DNA form, the CDR3 reads TGTGCCTGGAGTCCGACTAGCGGGATTGAGCAGTTCTTC.

This clone was observed a few times. V is TRBV5-4 and J is TRBJ2-5; D possibly corresponds to TRBD2 (5 bases). The CDR3 consists of 12 residues. Per germline, CDR1 SGHNT and CDR2 YYREEE (reference sequence). V lost 3 bases and J 3 bases, leaving 6 bases between the germline ends. The CDR3 DNA reads TGTGCCAGCAGCTGGCGGGAAGAGACCCAGTACTTC. Amino acid sequence: CASSWREETQYF.

The chain recombines TRBV28 with TRBJ2-5; D might be TRBD1 (6 bases). The V gene's germline CDR1 is MDHEN and CDR2 SYDVKM. The germline V and J ends were trimmed by 5 bases and 0 bases, with 10 bases remaining between them. The CDR3 length is 14 residues. DNA of the CDR3: TGTGCCAGCAGTACCGGACAGTACCAAGAGACCCAGTACTTC. Its protein product is CASSTGQYQETQYF.

V usage is TRBV6-5 and J usage is TRBJ1-2; possible D gene TRBD1, 6 bases. Germline V CDR1 and CDR2: MNHEY, SVGAGI. V shed 2 bases and J shed 4 bases, with 11 bases lying between them. The CDR3 contains 14 residues. The CDR3 here is CASSYTQGGYGYTF. CDR3 DNA: TGTGCCAGCAGTTACACACAGGGTGGCTATGGCTACACCTTC.